Here is one T cell receptor (beta chain) with its context. The sample is drawn from a study of blood T cell repertoires in COVID-19. Original processing methods: Reference gene primer amplification in the assay estimated nucleated cell counts. Here immunoSEQ multiplex PCR was the method, and the copy in TCRdb shows in-frame clones only, minus some. V and J calls and clone size are those listed in that table; D and trimming were worked out from the DNA. Of hundreds of thousands of clones listed, roughly three quarters are singletons. With V trimmed by 4 bases and J by 3 bases, 4 bases remained unmatched. The germline gives CDR1 SEHNR, CDR2 FQNEAQ (reference sequence). The CDR3 covers 14 residues.

The sequence was collected from a woman between 40 and 50 years old with active or convalescent COVID-19. The sequencing sample was made of peripheral blood. The rearrangement uses TRBV7-9 and TRBJ2-3; 7 nucleotides agree with TRBD2. This CDR3 reads CASSSGLGTDTQYF. CDR3 nucleotide sequence: TGTGCCAGCAGCTCTGGACTAGGAACAGATACGCAGTATTTT.